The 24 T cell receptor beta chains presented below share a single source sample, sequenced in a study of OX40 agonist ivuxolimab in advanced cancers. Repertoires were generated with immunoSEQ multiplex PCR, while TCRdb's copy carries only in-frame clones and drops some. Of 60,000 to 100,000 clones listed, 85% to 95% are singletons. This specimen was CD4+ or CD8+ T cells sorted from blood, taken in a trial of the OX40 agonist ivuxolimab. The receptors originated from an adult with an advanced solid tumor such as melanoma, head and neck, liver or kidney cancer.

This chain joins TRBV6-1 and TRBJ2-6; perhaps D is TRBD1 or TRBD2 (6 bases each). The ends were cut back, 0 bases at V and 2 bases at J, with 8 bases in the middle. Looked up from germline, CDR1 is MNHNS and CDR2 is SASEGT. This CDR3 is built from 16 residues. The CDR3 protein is CASSEARGAGANVLTF. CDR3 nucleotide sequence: TGTGCCAGCAGTGAAGCGAGGGGGGCTGGGGCCAACGTCCTGACTTTC.

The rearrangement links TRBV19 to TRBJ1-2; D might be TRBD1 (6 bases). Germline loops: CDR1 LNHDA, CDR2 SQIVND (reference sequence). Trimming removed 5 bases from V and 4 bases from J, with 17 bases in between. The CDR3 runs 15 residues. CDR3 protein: CASSFRTEVSYGYTF. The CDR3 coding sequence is TGTGCCAGTAGTTTCAGGACAGAGGTCTCCTATGGCTACACCTTC.

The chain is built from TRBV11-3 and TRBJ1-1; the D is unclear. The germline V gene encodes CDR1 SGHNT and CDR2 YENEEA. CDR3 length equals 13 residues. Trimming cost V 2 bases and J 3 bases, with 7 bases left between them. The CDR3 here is CASSLTQHTEAFF. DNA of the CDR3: TGTGCCAGCAGCTTAACACAACACACTGAAGCTTTCTTT.

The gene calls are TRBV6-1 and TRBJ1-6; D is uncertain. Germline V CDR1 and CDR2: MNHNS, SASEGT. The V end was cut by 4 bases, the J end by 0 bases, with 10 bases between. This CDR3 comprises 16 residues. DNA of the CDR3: TGTGCCAGCAGTGCTTTCGTGAGCTCCTATAATTCACCCCTCCACTTT. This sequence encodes CASSAFVSSYNSPLHF.

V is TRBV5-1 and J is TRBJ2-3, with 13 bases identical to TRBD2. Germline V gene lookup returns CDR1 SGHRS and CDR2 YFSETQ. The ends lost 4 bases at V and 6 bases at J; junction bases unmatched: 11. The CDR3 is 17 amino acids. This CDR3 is CASSPTSGGAVLDTQYF. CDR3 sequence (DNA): TGCGCCAGCAGCCCAACTAGCGGGGGGGCCGTTCTTGATACGCAGTATTTT. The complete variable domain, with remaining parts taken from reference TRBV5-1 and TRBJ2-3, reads KAGVTQTPRYLIKTRGQQVTLSCSPISGHRSVSWYQQTPGQGLQFLFEYFSETQRNKGNFPGRFSGRQFSNSRSEMNVSTLELGDSALYLCASSPTSGGAVLDTQYFGPGTRLTVL.

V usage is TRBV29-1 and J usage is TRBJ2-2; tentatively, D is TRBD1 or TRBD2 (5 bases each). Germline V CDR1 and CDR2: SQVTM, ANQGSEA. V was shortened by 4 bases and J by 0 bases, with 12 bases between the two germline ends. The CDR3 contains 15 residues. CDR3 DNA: TGCAGCGTTGGCGAGGGACCCCCGAACACCGGGGAGCTGTTTTTT. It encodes CSVGEGPPNTGELFF.

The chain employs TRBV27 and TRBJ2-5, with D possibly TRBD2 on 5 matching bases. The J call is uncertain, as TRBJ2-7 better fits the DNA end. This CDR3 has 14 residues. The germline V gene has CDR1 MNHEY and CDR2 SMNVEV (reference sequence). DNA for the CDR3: TGTGCCAGCTGTTCTCTGGGGAGCTCCTACGAGCAGTACTTC. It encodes CASCSLGSSYEQYF.

The CDR3 here is CASSLDLDNNSPLHF. The CDR3 DNA reads as TGCGCCAGCAGCTTGGATTTAGATAATAATTCACCCCTCCACTTT. This sequence joins TRBV5-1 and TRBJ1-6; D is undetermined. With 0 bases removed from V and 5 bases from J, the gap between germline ends came to 9 bases. There are 15 residues in the CDR3. Germline V gene data show CDR1 as SGHRS and CDR2 as YFSETQ. Complete variable domain (other parts from reference TRBV5-1 and TRBJ1-6): KAGVTQTPRYLIKTRGQQVTLSCSPISGHRSVSWYQQTPGQGLQFLFEYFSETQRNKGNFPGRFSGRQFSNSRSEMNVSTLELGDSALYLCASSLDLDNNSPLHFGNGTRLTVT.

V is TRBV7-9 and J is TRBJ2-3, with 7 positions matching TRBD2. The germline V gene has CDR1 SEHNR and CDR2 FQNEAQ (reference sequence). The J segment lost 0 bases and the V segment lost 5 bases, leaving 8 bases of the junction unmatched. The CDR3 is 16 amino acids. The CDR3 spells CASSRAKAGSTDTQYF. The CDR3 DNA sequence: TGTGCCAGCAGCCGGGCCAAAGCGGGGAGCACAGATACGCAGTATTTT.

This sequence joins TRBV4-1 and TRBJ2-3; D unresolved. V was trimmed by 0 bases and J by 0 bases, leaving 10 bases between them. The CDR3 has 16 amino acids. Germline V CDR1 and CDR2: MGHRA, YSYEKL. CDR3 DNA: TGCGCCAGCAGCCAAGATCTGCGGCATAGCACAGATACGCAGTATTTT. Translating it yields CASSQDLRHSTDTQYF.

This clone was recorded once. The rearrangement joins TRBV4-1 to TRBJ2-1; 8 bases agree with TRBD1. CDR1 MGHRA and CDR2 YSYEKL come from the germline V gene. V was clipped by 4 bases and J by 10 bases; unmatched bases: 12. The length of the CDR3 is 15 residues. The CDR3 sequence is CASSPVEQGAGEQFF. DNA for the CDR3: TGCGCCAGCAGCCCCGTGGAGCAGGGGGCCGGGGAGCAGTTCTTC.

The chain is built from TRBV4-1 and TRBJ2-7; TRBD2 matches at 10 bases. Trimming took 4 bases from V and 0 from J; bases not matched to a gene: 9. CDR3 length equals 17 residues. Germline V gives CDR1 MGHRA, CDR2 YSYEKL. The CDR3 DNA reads TGCGCCAGCAGCCGGGGCCCCCTAGCGGGGGCCTCCTACGAGCAGTACTTC. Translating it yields CASSRGPLAGASYEQYF.

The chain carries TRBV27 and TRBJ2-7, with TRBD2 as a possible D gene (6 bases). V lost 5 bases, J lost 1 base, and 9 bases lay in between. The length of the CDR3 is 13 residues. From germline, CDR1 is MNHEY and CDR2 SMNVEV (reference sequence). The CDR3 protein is CASSIGGSYEQYF. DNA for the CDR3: TGTGCCAGCAGTATTGGGGGGTCCTACGAGCAGTACTTC.

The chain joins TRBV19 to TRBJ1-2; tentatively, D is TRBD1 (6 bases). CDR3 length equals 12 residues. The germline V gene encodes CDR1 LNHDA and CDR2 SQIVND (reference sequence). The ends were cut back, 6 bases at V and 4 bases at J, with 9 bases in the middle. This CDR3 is CASRDSFYGYTF. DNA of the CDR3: TGTGCCAGTAGGGACAGCTTCTATGGCTACACCTTC.

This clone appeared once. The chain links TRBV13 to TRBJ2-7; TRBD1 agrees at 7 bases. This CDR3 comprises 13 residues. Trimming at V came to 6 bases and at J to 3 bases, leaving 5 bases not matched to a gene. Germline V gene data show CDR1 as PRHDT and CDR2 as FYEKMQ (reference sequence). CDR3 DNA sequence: TGTGCCAGCAGTTCGGGACAGCACTACGAGCAGTACTTC. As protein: CASSSGQHYEQYF.

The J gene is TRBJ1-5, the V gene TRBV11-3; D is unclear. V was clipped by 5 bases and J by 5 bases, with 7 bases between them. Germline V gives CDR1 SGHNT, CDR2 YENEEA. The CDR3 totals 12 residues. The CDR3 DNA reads TGTGCCAGCAGCGATTTTCATCAGCCCCAGCATTTT. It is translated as CASSDFHQPQHF.

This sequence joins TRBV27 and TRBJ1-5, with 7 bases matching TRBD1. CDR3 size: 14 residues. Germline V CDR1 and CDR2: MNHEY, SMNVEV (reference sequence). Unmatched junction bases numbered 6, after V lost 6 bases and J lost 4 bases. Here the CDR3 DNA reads TGTGCCAGCAGCCACGGGACAGAAAATCAGCCCCAGCATTTT. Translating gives CASSHGTENQPQHF.

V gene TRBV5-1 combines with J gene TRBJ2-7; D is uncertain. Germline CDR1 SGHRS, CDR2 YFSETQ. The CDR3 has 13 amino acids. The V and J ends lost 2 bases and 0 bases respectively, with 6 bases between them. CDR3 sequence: CASSFDPSYEQYF. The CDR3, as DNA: TGCGCCAGCAGCTTCGATCCCTCCTACGAGCAGTACTTC.

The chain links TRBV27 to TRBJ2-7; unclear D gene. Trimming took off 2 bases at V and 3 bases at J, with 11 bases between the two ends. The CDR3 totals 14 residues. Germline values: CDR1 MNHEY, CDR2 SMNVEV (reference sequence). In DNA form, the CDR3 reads TGTGCCAGCAGTTTAATACCGGCGAACTACGAGCAGTACTTC. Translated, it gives CASSLIPANYEQYF.

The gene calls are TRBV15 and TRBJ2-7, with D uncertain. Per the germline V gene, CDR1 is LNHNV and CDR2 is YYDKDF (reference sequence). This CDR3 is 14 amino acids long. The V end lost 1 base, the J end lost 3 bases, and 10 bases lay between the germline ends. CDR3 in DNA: TGTGCCACCAGCAGAGGAAGAGACCACTACGAGCAGTACTTC. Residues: CATSRGRDHYEQYF.

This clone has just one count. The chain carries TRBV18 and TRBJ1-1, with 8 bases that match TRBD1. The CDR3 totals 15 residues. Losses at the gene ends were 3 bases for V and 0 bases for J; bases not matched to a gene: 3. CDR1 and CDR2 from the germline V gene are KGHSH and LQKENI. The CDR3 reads CASSPNRGMNTEAFF. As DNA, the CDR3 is TGTGCCAGCTCACCGAACAGGGGGATGAACACTGAAGCTTTCTTT.

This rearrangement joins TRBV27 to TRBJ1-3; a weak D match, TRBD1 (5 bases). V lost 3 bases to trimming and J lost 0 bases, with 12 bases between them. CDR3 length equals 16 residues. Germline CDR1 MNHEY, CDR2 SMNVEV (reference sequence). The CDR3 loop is CASSFIGTGSGNTIYF. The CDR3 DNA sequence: TGTGCCAGCAGTTTCATTGGGACTGGCTCTGGAAACACCATATATTTT.

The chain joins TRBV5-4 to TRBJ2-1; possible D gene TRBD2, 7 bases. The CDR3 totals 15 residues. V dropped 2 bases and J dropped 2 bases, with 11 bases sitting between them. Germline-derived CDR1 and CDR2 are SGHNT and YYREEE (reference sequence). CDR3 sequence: CASSLGGAAYNEQFF. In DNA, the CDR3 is TGTGCCAGCAGCTTAGGGGGGGCCGCCTACAATGAGCAGTTCTTC. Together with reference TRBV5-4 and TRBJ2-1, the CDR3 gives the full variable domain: ETGVTQSPTHLIKTRGQQVTLRCSSQSGHNTVSWYQQALGQGPQFIFQYYREEENGRGNFPPRFSGLQFPNYSSELNVNALELDDSALYLCASSLGGAAYNEQFFGPGTRLTVL.

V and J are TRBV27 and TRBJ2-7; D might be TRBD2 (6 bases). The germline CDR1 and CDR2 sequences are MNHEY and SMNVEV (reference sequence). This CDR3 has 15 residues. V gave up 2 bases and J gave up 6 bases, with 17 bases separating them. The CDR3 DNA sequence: TGTGCCAGCAGTTTAAAGGCGGGCGGGAAGGCCGAGCAGTACTTC. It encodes CASSLKAGGKAEQYF.